The rows below give T cell receptor beta chains drawn from one sample of a study of blood T cell repertoires in COVID-19. The assay was immunoSEQ multiplex PCR, and TCRdb's table has in-frame clones only and misses some. This sample carries roughly 170,000 clones, 84% of them seen once, and the ten largest clones take 6% to 8.5%. The sequencing input was peripheral blood. These receptors were obtained from a human donor in a cohort sampled during active COVID-19. The CDR3 runs from the conserved cysteine through the conserved F or W. A D gene is named only where the DNA matches it firmly. For some rows the clone size is stated as once, few or many, or as a class when expanded; others skip it.

cdr3_aa,cdr3_nt,v_call,j_call,d_call,clone_size
CASSQDPQGRGEQYF,TGCGCCAGCAGCCAAGATCCTCAGGGAAGGGGCGAGCAGTACTTC,TRBV4-1,TRBJ2-7,NA,NA
CASSRGQEETQYF,TGCGCCAGCAGCCGGGGACAGGAAGAGACCCAGTACTTC,TRBV5-1,TRBJ2-5,TRBD1,NA
CASSQTRTVKGSYYGYTF,TGTGCCAGCAGCCAGACCCGGACAGTAAAAGGGAGCTACTATGGCTACACCTTC,TRBV5-6,TRBJ1-2,NA,NA
CASSPTTGERSEQYF,TGTGCCAGCAGCCCGACGACAGGGGAGCGCTCCGAGCAGTACTTC,TRBV11-2,TRBJ2-7,TRBD1,NA
CASSEFGRTEAFF,TGTGCCAGCAGTGAATTCGGCAGGACTGAAGCTTTCTTT,TRBV2,TRBJ1-1,NA,NA
CASSWTSGGQTQYF,TGTGCCAGCAGCTGGACTAGCGGCGGGCAGACCCAGTACTTC,TRBV9,TRBJ2-5,TRBD2,NA
CAWSVEGNTEAFF,TGTGCCTGGAGTGTCGAGGGGAACACTGAAGCTTTCTTT,TRBV30,TRBJ1-1,NA,once
CSVDRGTNTGELFF,TGCAGCGTCGACAGGGGGACGAACACCGGGGAGCTGTTTTTT,TRBV29-1,TRBJ2-2,TRBD1,NA
CASSPYLAGGPTSEQFF,TGCGCCAGCAGCCCTTATTTAGCGGGGGGGCCAACTAGTGAGCAGTTCTTC,TRBV4-1,TRBJ2-1,TRBD2,NA
CASSLGQAIYEQYF,TGTGCCAGCAGCTTGGGGCAGGCCATCTACGAGCAGTACTTC,TRBV13,TRBJ2-7,NA,NA
CASSESGVWGYTF,TGTGCCAGCAGTGAATCCGGGGTTTGGGGCTACACCTTC,TRBV25-1,TRBJ1-2,NA,NA
CASSLSGGRTDTQYF,TGTGCCAGCAGCTTATCGGGGGGGCGCACAGATACGCAGTATTTT,TRBV7-8,TRBJ2-3,TRBD2,NA
CASSLQGNTEAFF,TGTGCCAGCAGTTTACAGGGTAACACTGAAGCTTTCTTT,TRBV27,TRBJ1-1,NA,NA
CASTRAGYGYTF,TGTGCCAGCACGCGGGCCGGCTATGGCTACACCTTC,TRBV6-5,TRBJ1-2,NA,few
CASSFEGGNTEAFF,TGCGCCAGCAGCTTTGAAGGGGGGAACACTGAAGCTTTCTTT,TRBV5-1,TRBJ1-1,NA,once
CASSAARGDQETQYF,TGTGCCAGCAGCGCGGCGCGGGGGGACCAAGAGACCCAGTACTTC,TRBV7-9,TRBJ2-5,TRBD2,NA
CASSATGSEQYF,TGTGCCAGCAGTGCGACAGGGAGCGAGCAGTACTTC,TRBV2,TRBJ2-7,TRBD1,NA
CASRDSHYNEQFF,TGTGCCAGTAGGGACAGCCACTACAATGAGCAGTTCTTC,TRBV19,TRBJ2-1,NA,NA
CASSQDPILKTGHGEAFF,TGCGCCAGCAGCCAAGACCCGATACTAAAGACAGGCCATGGTGAAGCTTTCTTT,TRBV4-1,TRBJ1-1,NA,NA
CAWAEGNTEAFF,TGTGCCTGGGCAGAGGGGAACACTGAAGCTTTCTTT,TRBV30,TRBJ1-1,NA,NA
CASSLDRGPETQYF,TGTGCCAGCAGCCTGGACAGGGGGCCAGAGACCCAGTACTTC,TRBV7-8,TRBJ2-5,TRBD1,NA
CASSLTGGLIQDTQYF,TGCGCCAGCAGCTTGACGGGGGGGCTGATCCAAGATACGCAGTATTTT,TRBV5-1,TRBJ2-3,TRBD2,NA
CAWTRTDSLNSPLHF,TGTGCCTGGACGCGGACGGACTCACTTAATTCACCCCTCCACTTT,TRBV30,TRBJ1-6,NA,NA
CASGQGLDEQYF,TGTGCCAGCGGACAGGGTCTAGACGAGCAGTACTTC,TRBV19,TRBJ2-7,TRBD1,NA
CASSLDLAVSSYEQYF,TGTGCCAGCAGCTTAGATCTAGCGGTGAGCTCCTACGAGCAGTACTTC,TRBV11-2,TRBJ2-7,TRBD2,NA
CASSILGGEQETQYF,TGTGCCAGTAGTATCCTGGGGGGAGAACAAGAGACCCAGTACTTC,TRBV19,TRBJ2-5,NA,NA
CASSQEVGSLHEQYF,TGTGCCAGCAGCCAAGAAGTTGGTAGCCTCCACGAGCAGTACTTC,TRBV3-1/TRBV3-2,TRBJ2-7,NA,once
CASSLVIAGGPSTYEQYF,TGTGCCAGCAGCTTAGTAATAGCGGGGGGCCCTTCTACCTACGAGCAGTACTTC,TRBV7-8,TRBJ2-7,TRBD2,NA
CASRVNTVVAKNIQYF,TGTGCCAGCAGGGTAAATACGGTCGTAGCCAAAAACATTCAGTACTTC,TRBV5-5,TRBJ2-4,NA,NA
CASSLAGMSGSTF,TGTGCCAGCTCACTAGCAGGGATGTCGGGCTCCACGTTC,TRBV18,TRBJ1-2,NA,few
CASSLAGVTDTQYF,TGTGCCAGCAGCTTAGCGGGGGTGACAGATACGCAGTATTTT,TRBV7-3,TRBJ2-3,TRBD2,NA
CASSEAAGRYNEQFF,TGTGCCAGCAGTGAAGCGGCGGGGAGGTACAATGAGCAGTTCTTC,TRBV2,TRBJ2-1,NA,NA
CASSISSGGRYEQYF,TGTGCCAGCAGCATCTCTAGCGGGGGCCGCTACGAGCAGTACTTC,TRBV7-9,TRBJ2-7,TRBD2,NA
CASSPTGISGNTIYF,TGTGCCAGCTCACCGACAGGCATCTCTGGAAACACCATATATTTT,TRBV18,TRBJ1-3,NA,NA
CASSQGDRYYGYTF,TGTGCCAGCAGCCAGGGGGACAGGTACTATGGCTACACCTTC,TRBV4-2,TRBJ1-2,TRBD1,NA
CASSAGPRGSYEQYF,TGTGCCAGCTCGGCGGGGCCGCGGGGCTCCTACGAGCAGTACTTC,TRBV2,TRBJ2-7,NA,few
CASSIGGLDQETQYF,TGTGCCAGCAGTATCGGCGGTCTGGATCAAGAGACCCAGTACTTC,TRBV7-2,TRBJ2-5,NA,NA
CASSQRSGGLPWEQYF,TGCGCCAGCAGCCAACGGTCGGGGGGCCTCCCTTGGGAGCAGTACTTC,TRBV4-1,TRBJ2-7,NA,few
CASSASPPVAGNTIYF,TGTGCCAGCAGCGCGTCCCCACCGGTAGCGGGAAACACCATATATTTT,TRBV7-9,TRBJ1-3,NA,NA
CASSYAGTGAYEQYF,TGTGCCAGCAGTTACGCCGGGACAGGGGCCTACGAGCAGTACTTC,TRBV6-6,TRBJ2-7,TRBD1,NA
CASSFYRRAPQETQYF,TGTGCCAGCAGCTTTTATCGGAGGGCACCGCAAGAGACCCAGTACTTC,TRBV7-9,TRBJ2-5,NA,NA
CASSQEGPGQGFSYEQYF,TGTGCCAGCAGCCAAGAAGGGCCGGGACAGGGGTTTTCCTACGAGCAGTACTTC,TRBV14,TRBJ2-7,TRBD1,NA
CASSLGGLRNEQFF,TGTGCCAGCAGCCTAGGGGGCCTGAGGAATGAGCAGTTCTTC,TRBV7-2,TRBJ2-1,TRBD1,NA
CASSPPDRGGLGETQYF,TGTGCCAGCAGCCCCCCGGATCGGGGGGGCCTGGGGGAGACCCAGTACTTC,TRBV3-1/TRBV3-2,TRBJ2-5,TRBD2,NA
CASMSARGDEQFF,TGTGCCAGCATGTCAGCGCGGGGTGATGAGCAGTTCTTC,TRBV6-5,TRBJ2-1,NA,once
CASSLELGHYGYTF,TGTGCCAGCAGCTTAGAATTGGGCCACTATGGCTACACCTTC,TRBV11-2,TRBJ1-2,NA,NA
CASSLAAGEYGYTF,TGCGCCAGCAGCTTGGCCGCCGGGGAGTATGGCTACACCTTC,TRBV5-1,TRBJ1-2,NA,NA
CASSLAGEYTEAFF,TGCGCCAGCAGCTTGGCCGGGGAGTACACTGAAGCTTTCTTT,TRBV5-1,TRBJ1-1,NA,NA